This TCR beta chain was observed in a study of T cells in Graves' hyperthyroidism and ophthalmopathy. General study results and limits: Researchers found most expanded thyroid clonotypes above 0.001 in blood as well.

Germline V gene data show CDR1 as MGHDK and CDR2 as SYGVNS. CDR3 length: 14 amino acids. V shed 6 bases, J shed 7 bases, and the junction held 3 bases outside the gene matches. Hyperthyroidism patients were newly diagnosed, had disease duration under 2 months, and were aged 18 to 65 years. It was uncontrolled infection, other autoimmune disease, pregnancy or lactation that excluded patients. Thyroid ultrasound and orbital computed tomography, with clinical symptoms and serum thyroxine and TRAb, informed diagnoses. Authors of the study amplified TCR beta CDR3 regions from RNA transcripts. The TCR CDR3 was amplified in a first-round RT-PCR using the HTBI primer set. MiXCR, applied by TCRdb to the multiplex PCR reads, yields one record per CDR3 protein. Among approximately 590,000 distinct CDR3 sequences listed, 46% were seen once. This clonotype was seen a single time. The target antigen is unknown.

This rearrangement joins TRBV25-1 to TRBJ1-6, with 10 nucleotides matching TRBD1. The sequenced sample was peripheral blood or thyroid tissue (not recorded which). The origin of this receptor is a young woman with Graves' hyperthyroidism. CDR3 protein: CASRGQGTNSPLHF. For the CDR3, the DNA is TGTGCCAGCAGGGGACAGGGGACAAATTCACCCCTCCACTTT.